The present T cell receptor (beta chain) was sequenced within a study of human T cells and chemical hapten exposure. For the study at large: It was small differences in pooled library volume that mainly caused per-sample TCR yields to vary.

This clonotype was seen repeatedly, ten times or more. TCRdb re-derived calls from the RACE reads in MiXCR, one entry per CDR3 protein. The sample has around 71,000 distinct CDR3 sequences; 9.8% are singletons. V lost 0 bases and J lost 4; bases outside the gene matches: 6. Germline V gene sequence: CDR1 SGHTA, CDR2 FQGNSA. The CDR3 is 16 residues long. Time point defined: patch test 1, 2 weeks after DPC sensitization. Treatment defined: therapeutic diphenylcyclopropenone sensitization with weekly scalp DPC. The sample here was whole blood, taken in connection with sensitization to the hapten diphenylcyclopropenone (DPC). This chain connects TRBV7-2 to TRBJ1-1, with 9 bases lining up with TRBD1. The receptor was derived from a woman between 35 and 50 years old with alopecia areata. Some clones in this sample may be carry-over from other donors' samples. CDR3 coding DNA: TGTGCCAGCAGCTTAGCAGCTAGGGACAGGGCCACTGAAGCTTTCTTT. Amino acids: CASSLAARDRATEAFF.